The 5 T cell receptor beta chains below all came from one sample that was sequenced in a study of blood T cell repertoires in COVID-19. Profiling relied on immunoSEQ multiplex PCR, and the TCRdb table lists in-frame clones only, not all of them. Of hundreds of thousands of clones in the sample, roughly 86% were seen once. The sequencing sample was made of peripheral blood. The receptors stem from a woman aged 60-75 years with COVID-19, enrolled during active disease.

The CDR3 is CASSLGGPADYNSPLHF. The CDR3 region has the DNA TGTGCCAGCAGTTTAGGGGGCCCCGCGGACTATAATTCACCCCTCCACTTT. The chain is built from TRBV27 and TRBJ1-6, with a tentative D call TRBD1 (6 bases). V was clipped by 2 bases and J by 3 bases, with 14 bases between them. There are 17 residues in the CDR3. Germline CDR1 reads MNHEY; CDR2 reads SMNVEV (reference sequence).

A few counts support this clone. This chain uses TRBV9 with TRBJ1-1, with TRBD1 matching 7 bases. The CDR3 loop spans 15 amino acids. Looked up from germline, CDR1 is SGDLS and CDR2 is YYNGEE. Trimming cost V 0 bases and J 0 bases; bases outside gene matches: 2. CDR3 residues: CASSVATGVNTEAFF. As DNA, the CDR3 is TGTGCCAGCAGCGTAGCTACAGGGGTGAACACTGAAGCTTTCTTT.

This rearrangement joins TRBV6-5 to TRBJ1-3; D is possibly TRBD1 (6 bases). CDR3 length: 13 amino acids. The germline V gene has CDR1 MNHEY and CDR2 SVGAGI. V was trimmed by 6 bases and J by 8 bases, leaving 14 bases between them. CDR3 sequence: CASRGAGWDTIYF. DNA for the CDR3: TGTGCCAGCAGGGGGGCAGGGTGGGACACCATATATTTT.

The chain is built from TRBV5-1 and TRBJ2-2; D might be TRBD2 (5 bases). This CDR3 is built from 16 residues. In germline, CDR1 is SGHRS, CDR2 YFSETQ. V was clipped by 4 bases and J by 1 base, with 14 bases between them. The CDR3 is CASSPRTDLNTGELFF. CDR3 sequence (DNA): TGCGCCAGCAGCCCACGGACGGACTTGAACACCGGGGAGCTGTTTTTT.

V is TRBV4-1 and J is TRBJ1-1, with 7 positions matching TRBD1. This CDR3 region has 12 residues. Unmatched junction bases numbered 2, after V lost 0 bases and J lost 10 bases. The germline V gene has CDR1 MGHRA and CDR2 YSYEKL. This chain's CDR3 is CASSQDNRGAFF. The CDR3 DNA sequence: TGCGCCAGCAGCCAAGACAACAGGGGAGCTTTCTTT.